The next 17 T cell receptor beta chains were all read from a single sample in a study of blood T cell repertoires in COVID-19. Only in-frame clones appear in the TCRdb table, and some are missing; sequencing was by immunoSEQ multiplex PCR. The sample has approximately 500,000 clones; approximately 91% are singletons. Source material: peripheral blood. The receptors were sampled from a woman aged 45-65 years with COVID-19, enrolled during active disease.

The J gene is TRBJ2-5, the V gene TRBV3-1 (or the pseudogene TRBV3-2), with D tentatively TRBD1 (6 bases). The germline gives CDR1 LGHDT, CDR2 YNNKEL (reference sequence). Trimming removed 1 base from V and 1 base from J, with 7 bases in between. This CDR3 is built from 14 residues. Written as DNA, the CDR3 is TGTGCCAGCAGCCAAGCAGGGGCCCAAGAGACCCAGTACTTC. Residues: CASSQAGAQETQYF.

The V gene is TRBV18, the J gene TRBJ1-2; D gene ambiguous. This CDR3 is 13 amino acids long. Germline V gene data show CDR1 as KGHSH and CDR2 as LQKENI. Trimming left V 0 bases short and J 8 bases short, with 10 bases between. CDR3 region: CASSPPGYGGYTF. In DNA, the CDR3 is TGTGCCAGCTCACCACCGGGCTATGGGGGCTACACCTTC.

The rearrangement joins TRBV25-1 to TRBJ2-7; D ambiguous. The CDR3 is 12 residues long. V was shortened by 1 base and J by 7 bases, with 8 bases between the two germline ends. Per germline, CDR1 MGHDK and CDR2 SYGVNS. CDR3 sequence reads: CASSESEPEQYF. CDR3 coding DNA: TGTGCCAGCAGTGAATCGGAGCCAGAGCAGTACTTC.

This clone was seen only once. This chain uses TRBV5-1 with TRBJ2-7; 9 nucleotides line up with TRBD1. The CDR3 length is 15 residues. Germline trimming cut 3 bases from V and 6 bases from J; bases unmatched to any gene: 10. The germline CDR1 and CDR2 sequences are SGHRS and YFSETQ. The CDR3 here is CASSWTAGTGLEQYF. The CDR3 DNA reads TGCGCCAGCAGCTGGACCGCCGGGACAGGGCTCGAGCAGTACTTC.

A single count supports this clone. The CDR3 region is CAISANPPGGGDETQYF. In DNA, the CDR3 is TGTGCCATCAGTGCAAACCCTCCCGGAGGGGGCGACGAGACCCAGTACTTC. The chain links TRBV10-3 to TRBJ2-5; TRBD1 might be the D (7 bases). CDR3 length equals 17 residues. V shed 4 bases and J shed 5 bases, with 23 bases lying between them. The germline V gene has CDR1 ENHRY and CDR2 SYGVKD.

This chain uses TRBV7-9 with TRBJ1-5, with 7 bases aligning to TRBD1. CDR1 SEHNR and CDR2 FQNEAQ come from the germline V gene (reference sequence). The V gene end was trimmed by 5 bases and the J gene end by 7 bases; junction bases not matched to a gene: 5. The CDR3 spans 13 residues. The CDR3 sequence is CASSRDRAQPQHF. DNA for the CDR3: TGTGCCAGCAGCCGCGACAGGGCCCAGCCCCAGCATTTT.

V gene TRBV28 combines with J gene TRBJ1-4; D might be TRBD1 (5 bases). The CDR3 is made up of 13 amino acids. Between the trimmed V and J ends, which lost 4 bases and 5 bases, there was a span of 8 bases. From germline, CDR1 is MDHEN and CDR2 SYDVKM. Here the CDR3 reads CASSWPGNEKLFF. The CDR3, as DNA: TGTGCCAGCAGTTGGCCAGGGAATGAAAAACTGTTTTTT.

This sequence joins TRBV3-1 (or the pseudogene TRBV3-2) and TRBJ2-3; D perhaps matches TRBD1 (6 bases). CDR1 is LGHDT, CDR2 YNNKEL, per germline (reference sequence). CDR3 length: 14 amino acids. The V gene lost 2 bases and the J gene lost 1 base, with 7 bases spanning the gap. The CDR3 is CASSQRQGTDTQYF. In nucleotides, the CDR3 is TGTGCCAGCAGCCAAAGACAGGGCACAGATACGCAGTATTTT.

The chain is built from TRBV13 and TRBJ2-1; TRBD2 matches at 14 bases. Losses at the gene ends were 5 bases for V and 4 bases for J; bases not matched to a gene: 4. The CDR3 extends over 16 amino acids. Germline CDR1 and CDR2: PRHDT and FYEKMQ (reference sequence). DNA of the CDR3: TGTGCCAGCAGCCCGGGACTAGCGGGGGTTTACAATGAGCAGTTCTTC. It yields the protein CASSPGLAGVYNEQFF. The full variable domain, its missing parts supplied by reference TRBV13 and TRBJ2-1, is AAGVIQSPRHLIKEKRETATLKCYPIPRHDTVYWYQQGPGQDPQFLISFYEKMQSDKGSIPDRFSAQQFSDYHSELNMSSLELGDSALYFCASSPGLAGVYNEQFFGPGTRLTVL.

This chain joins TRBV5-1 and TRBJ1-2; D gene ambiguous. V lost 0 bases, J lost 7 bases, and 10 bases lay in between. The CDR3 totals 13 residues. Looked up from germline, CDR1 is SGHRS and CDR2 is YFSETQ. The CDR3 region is CASSLALSSGYTF. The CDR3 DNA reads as TGCGCCAGCAGCTTGGCCTTGTCTAGTGGCTACACCTTC.

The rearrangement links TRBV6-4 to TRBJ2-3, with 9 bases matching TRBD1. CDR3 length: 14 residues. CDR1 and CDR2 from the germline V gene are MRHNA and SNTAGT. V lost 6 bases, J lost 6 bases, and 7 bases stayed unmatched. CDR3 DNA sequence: TGTGCCAGCAGACAGGGGGCGGGAACGGATACGCAGTATTTT. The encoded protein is CASRQGAGTDTQYF.

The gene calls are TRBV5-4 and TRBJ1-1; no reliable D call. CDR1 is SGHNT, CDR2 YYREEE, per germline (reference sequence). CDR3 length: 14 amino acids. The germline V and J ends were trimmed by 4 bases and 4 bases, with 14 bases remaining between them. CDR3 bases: TGTGCCAGCAGCATCGAGGGATTGGTCACTGAAGCTTTCTTT. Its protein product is CASSIEGLVTEAFF.

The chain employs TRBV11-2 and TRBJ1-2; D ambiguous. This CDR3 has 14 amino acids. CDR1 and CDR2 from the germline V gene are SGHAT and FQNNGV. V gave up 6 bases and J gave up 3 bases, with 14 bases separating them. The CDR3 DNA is TGTGCCAGCAGACTAGGAGGGAGGGACTATGGCTACACCTTC. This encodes CASRLGGRDYGYTF.

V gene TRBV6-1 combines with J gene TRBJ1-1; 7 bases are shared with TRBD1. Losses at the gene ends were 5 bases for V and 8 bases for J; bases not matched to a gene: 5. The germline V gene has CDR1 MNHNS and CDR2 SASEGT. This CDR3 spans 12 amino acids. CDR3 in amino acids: CASSPQTGEAFF. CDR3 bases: TGTGCCAGCAGTCCCCAGACAGGGGAAGCTTTCTTT.

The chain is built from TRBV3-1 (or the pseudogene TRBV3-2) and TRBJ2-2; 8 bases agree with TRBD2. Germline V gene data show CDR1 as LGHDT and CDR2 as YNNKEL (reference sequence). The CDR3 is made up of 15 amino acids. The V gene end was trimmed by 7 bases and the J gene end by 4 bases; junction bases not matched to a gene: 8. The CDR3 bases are TGTGCCAGCATAAACCTCGGGGGGGTCACCGGGGAGCTGTTTTTT. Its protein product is CASINLGGVTGELFF.

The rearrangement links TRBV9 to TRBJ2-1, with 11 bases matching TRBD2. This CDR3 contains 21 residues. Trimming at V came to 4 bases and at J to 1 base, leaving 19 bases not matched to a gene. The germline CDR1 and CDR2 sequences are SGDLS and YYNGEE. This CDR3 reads CASSLNPSGSGGAGSYNEQFF. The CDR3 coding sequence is TGTGCCAGCAGCTTAAACCCCTCGGGTAGCGGGGGGGCCGGGTCCTACAATGAGCAGTTCTTC.

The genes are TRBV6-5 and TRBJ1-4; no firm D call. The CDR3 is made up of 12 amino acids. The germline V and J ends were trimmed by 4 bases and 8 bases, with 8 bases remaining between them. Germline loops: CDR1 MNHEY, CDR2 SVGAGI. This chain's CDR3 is CASSSPGEKLFF. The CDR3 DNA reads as TGTGCCAGCAGTTCGCCGGGGGAAAAACTGTTTTTT.